A single sample is the source of the 20 T cell receptor beta chains below, sequenced in a study of post-analysis software for immune sequencing data. The antigens for these receptors are not known. Regarding the study as a whole: Five TRBV segments, including TRBV5-6, TRBV5-1 and TRBV20-1, were more frequent in patients than controls.

Tagging with unique molecular identifiers was a feature of the TCR beta cDNA libraries. TCRdb analysed the PCR reads with MiXCR anew, one entry per CDR3 protein. The table has fewer than 850,000 distinct CDR3 sequences, more than 45% seen once. Sequences were obtained from blood. These TCRs come from a girl between 10 and 17 years old with multiple sclerosis.

The chain employs TRBV20-1 and TRBJ2-7; 7 bases fit TRBD2. Germline V lookup: CDR1 DFQATT, CDR2 SNEGSKA (reference sequence). CDR3 length: 14 residues. After removal of 4 bases from V and 2 bases from J, the junction contained 8 bases not matched to a gene. CDR3 nucleotides: TGCAGTGCTATAGGGCTAGCGGATACCTACGAGCAGTACTTC. It yields the protein CSAIGLADTYEQYF.

V gene TRBV5-1 combines with J gene TRBJ1-1, with D possibly matching TRBD1 (5 bases). The CDR3 is 14 amino acids. V was shortened by 2 bases and J by 0 bases, with 8 bases between the two germline ends. Germline V gives CDR1 SGHRS, CDR2 YFSETQ. CDR3 nucleotides: TGCGCCAGCAGCTTCCGACAGATGAACACTGAAGCTTTCTTT. Translation: CASSFRQMNTEAFF.

The chain couples TRBV6-1 to TRBJ1-2; D ambiguous. Germline-derived CDR1 and CDR2 are MNHNS and SASEGT. Trimming pared 0 bases from V and 7 bases from J, leaving 15 bases between. The CDR3 runs 15 residues. The CDR3 DNA reads as TGTGCCAGCAGTGAAGCGACAAGGCCCGGCGGTGGCTACACCTTC. This translates into CASSEATRPGGGYTF.

This clonotype has more than one count but fewer than ten. The CDR3 sequence is CASTNGADYNEQFF. In DNA, the CDR3 is TGTGCCAGCACCAACGGGGCAGATTACAATGAGCAGTTCTTC. V gene TRBV6-6 combines with J gene TRBJ2-1; D possibly matches TRBD1 or TRBD2 (5 bases each). The germline CDR1 and CDR2 sequences are MNHNY and SVGAGI (reference sequence). V shed 7 bases and J shed 4 bases, with 14 bases lying between them. The CDR3 has 14 residues.

The V gene is TRBV11-2, the J gene TRBJ2-1; D gene uncertain. With 7 bases removed from V and 9 bases from J, the gap between germline ends came to 10 bases. CDR3 length equals 11 residues. Germline V gives CDR1 SGHAT, CDR2 FQNNGV. CDR3 loop: CASTSYAEQFF. As DNA, the CDR3 is TGTGCCAGCACCTCCTACGCTGAGCAGTTCTTC.

This chain connects TRBV7-3 to TRBJ2-3; TRBD1 might be the D (6 bases). CDR1 and CDR2 (germline): SGHTA, FQGTGA. The V and J ends lost 5 bases and 4 bases respectively, with 10 bases between them. This CDR3 region has 13 residues. This CDR3 reads CASSRTVSDTQYF. In nucleotides, the CDR3 is TGTGCCAGCAGCCGGACAGTATCAGATACGCAGTATTTT.

A few counts support this clonotype. The rearrangement uses TRBV6-6 and TRBJ2-1; TRBD1 matches 7 bases. The CDR3 runs 16 residues. Germline V CDR1 and CDR2: MNHNY, SVGAGI (reference sequence). Losses at the gene ends were 0 bases for V and 0 bases for J; bases not matched to a gene: 2. The CDR3 DNA reads as TGTGCCAGCAGTTACTCGACAGGGAGCTCCTACAATGAGCAGTTCTTC. Encoded protein: CASSYSTGSSYNEQFF.

The gene calls are TRBV29-1 and TRBJ1-1; TRBD1 matches at 12 bases. The V and J ends lost 7 bases and 5 bases, in that order; junction bases with no gene match: 8. CDR1 and CDR2 from the germline V gene are SQVTM and ANQGSEA. The CDR3 runs to 14 residues. This CDR3 is CSAWGQGALTEAFF. CDR3 DNA sequence: TGCAGCGCTTGGGGACAGGGGGCTTTAACTGAAGCTTTCTTT.

This clonotype turned up a few times. The rearrangement uses TRBV7-2 and TRBJ2-3; D gene uncertain. Looked up from germline, CDR1 is SGHTA and CDR2 is FQGNSA. This CDR3 spans 14 amino acids. The V end was cut by 1 base, the J end by 4 bases, with 9 bases between. This CDR3 is CASSLGSVPDTQYF. The CDR3 nucleotides read TGTGCCAGCAGCTTAGGGAGCGTGCCAGATACGCAGTATTTT.

This rearrangement joins TRBV7-6 to TRBJ2-3, with D maybe TRBD2 (5 bases). The ends were cut back, 1 base at V and 2 bases at J, with 7 bases in the middle. Germline V CDR1 and CDR2: SGHVS, FNYEAQ. The CDR3 extends over 14 amino acids. This CDR3 is CASSLVGDTDTQYF. CDR3 DNA sequence: TGTGCCAGCAGCTTAGTCGGGGACACAGATACGCAGTATTTT. The full variable domain, completed using reference TRBV7-6 and TRBJ2-3, is GAGVSQSPRYKVTKRGQDVALRCDPISGHVSLYWYRQALGQGPEFLTYFNYEAQQDKSGLPNDRFSAERPEGSISTLTIQRTEQRDSAMYRCASSLVGDTDTQYFGPGTRLTVL.

The CDR3 DNA reads TGTGCCATCAGTGAGTCGGGCAGGGTCGGCACAGATACGCAGTATTTT. It codes for CAISESGRVGTDTQYF. The chain recombines TRBV10-3 with TRBJ2-3; D may be TRBD1 (5 bases). This CDR3 region has 16 residues. Germline-derived CDR1 and CDR2 are ENHRY and SYGVKD. The V end lost 0 bases, the J end lost 1 base, and 11 bases lay between the germline ends.

There are a few counts of this clonotype. The chain has TRBV9 and TRBJ2-5; 8 nucleotides agree with TRBD2. The trim removed 4 bases at V and 4 bases at J, leaving 15 bases unmatched. The germline V gene has CDR1 SGDLS and CDR2 YYNGEE. The CDR3 sequence is 17 residues long. CDR3 coding DNA: TGTGCCAGCAGCCCAACCCTTCGTGTCGCGGGAGGAGAGACCCAGTACTTC. It is translated as CASSPTLRVAGGETQYF.

This clonotype was counted only a few times. The chain joins TRBV5-5 to TRBJ2-1, with 11 nucleotides matching TRBD1. V shed 4 bases, J shed 9 bases, and the junction held 9 bases outside the gene matches. Per germline, CDR1 SGHKS and CDR2 YYEKEE (reference sequence). The CDR3 covers 15 residues. CDR3: CASSRPGQGDGEQFF. CDR3 nucleotide sequence: TGTGCCAGCAGCCGACCGGGACAGGGGGACGGTGAGCAGTTCTTC. Filled out from reference TRBV5-5 and TRBJ2-1, the complete variable domain reads DAGVTQSPTHLIKTRGQQVTLRCSPISGHKSVSWYQQVLGQGPQFIFQYYEKEERGRGNFPDRFSARQFPNYSSELNVNALLLGDSALYLCASSRPGQGDGEQFFGPGTRLTVL.

This clonotype was seen a handful of times. This chain joins TRBV14 and TRBJ1-4; TRBD1 might be the D (5 bases). The V gene lost 2 bases and the J gene lost 6 bases, with 13 bases spanning the gap. The CDR3 contains 15 residues. CDR1 and CDR2 from the germline V gene are SGHDN and FVKESK. The CDR3 DNA is TGTGCCAGCAGCCAACACAGCGGGGCAGATGAAAAACTGTTTTTT. This codes for CASSQHSGADEKLFF.

This clonotype came up many times. This chain joins TRBV7-2 and TRBJ2-4; TRBD1 agrees at 9 bases. CDR3 size: 18 residues. Per the germline V gene, CDR1 is SGHTA and CDR2 is FQGNSA. Germline trimming cut 1 base from V and 0 bases from J; bases unmatched to any gene: 7. The CDR3 is CASSLGTGASIAKNIQYF. Here the CDR3 DNA reads TGTGCCAGCAGCTTAGGGACAGGGGCCTCGATAGCCAAAAACATTCAGTACTTC.

The gene calls are TRBV6-5 and TRBJ2-1; maybe TRBD2 (6 bases). This CDR3 has 12 amino acids. With 5 bases removed from V and 6 bases from J, the gap between germline ends came to 8 bases. Per germline, CDR1 MNHEY and CDR2 SVGAGI. This chain's CDR3 is CASSTTSNEQFF. CDR3 coding DNA: TGTGCCAGCAGTACGACTAGCAATGAGCAGTTCTTC.

This clonotype was observed a few times. The V and J genes are TRBV6-1 and TRBJ2-3; weak D call: TRBD2 (7 bases). The CDR3 sequence is 19 residues long. In germline, CDR1 is MNHNS, CDR2 SASEGT. V was clipped by 6 bases and J by 5 bases, with 30 bases between them. As DNA, the CDR3 is TGTGCCAGCAGACCCCTCGGGGGGCGGGGGACGAGAAACGTAGATACGCAGTATTTT. As protein: CASRPLGGRGTRNVDTQYF.

The genes are TRBV27 and TRBJ2-7; D is unclear. The assigned J gene may be wrong: the sequence end matches TRBJ2-5 better. CDR1 is MNHEY and CDR2 is SMNVEV in the germline V gene (reference sequence). This CDR3 has 13 residues. The DNA for the CDR3 is TGTGCCAGCAGTTTTTGGGTAGGGGAGACCCAGTACTTC. It yields the protein CASSFWVGETQYF.

The chain joins TRBV20-1 to TRBJ2-7, with 10 bases identical to TRBD1. Germline V gives CDR1 DFQATT, CDR2 SNEGSKA (reference sequence). The V segment lost 0 bases and the J segment 4 bases; nucleotides outside the gene matches: 12. CDR3 size: 17 residues. The chain's CDR3 is CSARDTGVGTGVYEQYF. CDR3 nucleotides: TGCAGTGCTAGAGATACGGGGGTAGGGACAGGGGTATACGAGCAGTACTTC.

The chain links TRBV4-3 to TRBJ1-2, with TRBD1 identical over 10 bases. Germline trimming cut 1 base from V and 3 bases from J; bases unmatched to any gene: 5. The CDR3 is 16 residues long. Germline CDR1 reads LGHNA; CDR2 reads YSLEER. The CDR3 DNA sequence: TGCGCCAGCAGCCAAGCCTTGACAGGGGGCGACTATGGCTACACCTTC. Protein: CASSQALTGGDYGYTF.